Here is one TCR beta chain with its context. Produced via immunoSEQ multiplex PCR; TCRdb's table is partial and in-frame only. In the table there are over 70,000 clones, about 89% of which are singletons. Germline CDR1 is SGHRS and CDR2 is YFSETQ. The ends lost 4 bases at V and 5 bases at J; junction bases unmatched: 10. The CDR3 loop spans 16 amino acids. This record belongs to a study of PD-1 blockade in classical Hodgkin lymphoma. Relapses following autologous stem cell transplantation were seen in all patients, with brentuximab vedotin exposure varying. Classification of best responses gave complete response, partial response or progressive disease.

The specimen comprised peripheral blood mononuclear cells (PBMCs), sampled at baseline. This chain uses TRBV5-1 with TRBJ1-3, with 9 bases lining up with TRBD1. This clonotype was sampled from a human donor with classical Hodgkin lymphoma. In DNA, the CDR3 is TGCGCCAGCAGCCCCGAGGGACAGGGAAGAAGAAACACCATATATTTT. It specifies CASSPEGQGRRNTIYF.